One sample yielded the 23 T cell receptor beta chains listed below, sequenced in a study of blood T cell repertoires in COVID-19. Sequencing was performed with immunoSEQ multiplex PCR; in TCRdb, only in-frame clones are kept and a portion is missing. The sample records some 200,000 clones, roughly 80% being singletons. The sequenced sample consisted of peripheral blood. These receptor sequences come from a woman aged 80 or older with acute or convalescent COVID-19.

The rearrangement uses TRBV19 and TRBJ1-2; D call uncertain. With 5 bases removed from V and 7 bases from J, the gap between germline ends came to 26 bases. The germline CDR1 and CDR2 sequences are LNHDA and SQIVND (reference sequence). This CDR3 is 17 amino acids long. The CDR3 loop reads CASSYVDFGEPAGGYTF. DNA of the CDR3: TGTGCCAGTAGTTACGTCGACTTCGGGGAACCCGCTGGTGGCTACACCTTC.

The V call is TRBV24-1, the J call TRBJ2-7; 8 positions match TRBD1. V lost 5 bases to trimming and J lost 9 bases; unmatched junction nucleotides: 5. Germline V gene lookup returns CDR1 KGHDR and CDR2 SFDVKD. CDR3 length: 12 amino acids. CDR3 loop: CATSGGTGRQYF. The CDR3 DNA reads TGTGCCACCAGTGGGGGGACAGGCCGGCAGTACTTC.

The chain couples TRBV29-1 to TRBJ2-5; D unclear. CDR1 and CDR2 (germline): SQVTM, ANQGSEA. With 6 bases removed from V and 0 bases from J, the gap between germline ends came to 11 bases. This CDR3 is built from 13 residues. The chain's CDR3 is CSVTSQDQETQYF. CDR3 sequence (DNA): TGCAGCGTCACGTCCCAGGACCAAGAGACCCAGTACTTC.

The chain recombines TRBV28 with TRBJ1-1; D ambiguous. This CDR3 spans 12 amino acids. Germline assignment: CDR1 MDHEN and CDR2 SYDVKM. With 2 bases removed from V and 7 bases from J, the gap between germline ends came to 8 bases. CDR3 sequence: CASSLSGGEAFF. In DNA form, the CDR3 reads TGTGCCAGCAGTTTAAGTGGAGGTGAAGCTTTCTTT.

This clone has only a few counts. This chain uses TRBV7-3 with TRBJ2-1, with 7 bases identical to TRBD1. Germline V lookup: CDR1 SGHTA, CDR2 FQGTGA. This CDR3 has 13 residues. V lost 6 bases and J lost 8; bases outside the gene matches: 7. This CDR3 is CASRFDRDHEQFF. As DNA, the CDR3 is TGTGCCAGCAGGTTCGACAGGGACCATGAGCAGTTCTTC.

About this clone: At one boundary the junction diverges from the germline segment, which might be a read error. This rearrangement joins TRBV7-2 to TRBJ2-3, with 7 bases lining up with TRBD2. Germline loops: CDR1 SGHTA, CDR2 FQGNSA. The CDR3 runs 15 residues. The CDR3 region is CASTLLATSTDTQYF. For the CDR3, the DNA is TGTGCCAGCACCTTACTAGCGACCAGCACAGATACGCAGTATTTT.

The CDR3 is CASSQDNAGNSPLHF. The CDR3 bases are TGTGCCAGCAGCCAAGACAACGCGGGAAATTCACCCCTCCACTTT. This chain links TRBV4-2 with TRBJ1-6; D gene uncertain. The germline CDR1 and CDR2 sequences are LGHNA and YNFKEQ. The CDR3 covers 15 residues. Trimming took off 0 bases at V and 7 bases at J, with 10 bases between the two ends.

V is TRBV7-3 and J is TRBJ2-2, with 10 bases identical to TRBD2. Germline lookup yields CDR1 SGHTA and CDR2 FQGTGA. Trimming removed 5 bases from V and 7 bases from J; junction bases left unmatched: 7. CDR3 size: 15 residues. CDR3 coding DNA: TGTGCCAGCAGCCCCCCGGGACTAGCGCTCGGGGAGCTGTTTTTT. It translates to CASSPPGLALGELFF.

The genes are TRBV19 and TRBJ2-5, with a weak D call TRBD1 (6 bases). CDR1 and CDR2 (germline): LNHDA, SQIVND (reference sequence). This CDR3 is 17 amino acids long. V lost 3 bases and J lost 0, with 17 bases in between. Written as DNA, the CDR3 is TGTGCCAGTAGTATTTCGGTGGCAGGGGCGAACCAAGAGACCCAGTACTTC. Translating it yields CASSISVAGANQETQYF.

The J gene is TRBJ1-6, the V gene TRBV19; D might be TRBD1 (5 bases). Trimming pared 8 bases from V and 2 bases from J, leaving 10 bases between. CDR1 and CDR2 (germline): LNHDA, SQIVND (reference sequence). This CDR3 contains 14 residues. CDR3 residues: CASSDRPYNSPLHF. The CDR3 DNA is TGTGCCAGTTCTGACAGACCCTATAATTCACCCCTCCACTTT.

This sequence joins TRBV7-9 and TRBJ2-3; 13 bases are shared with TRBD2. Looked up from germline, CDR1 is SEHNR and CDR2 is FQNEAQ (reference sequence). V shed 5 bases and J 7 bases; nucleotides not matched to a gene: 9. CDR3 size: 16 residues. CDR3 protein: CASSARTSGSRNTQYF. Written as DNA, the CDR3 is TGTGCCAGCAGCGCCCGGACTAGCGGGAGTAGGAATACGCAGTATTTT.

As to this clone: Other nucleotide sequences in the sample specify the same CDR3. This chain connects TRBV9 to TRBJ2-7; 14 bases are a match to TRBD2. This CDR3 comprises 15 residues. The V gene's germline CDR1 is SGDLS and CDR2 YYNGEE. The trim removed 2 bases at V and 3 bases at J, leaving 1 base unmatched. This CDR3 reads CASSVGLAGDYEQYF. In DNA form, the CDR3 reads TGTGCCAGCAGCGTGGGACTAGCGGGGGACTACGAGCAGTACTTC.

The chain employs TRBV7-2 and TRBJ2-7; TRBD1 matches 8 bases. The V gene's germline CDR1 is SGHTA and CDR2 FQGNSA. CDR3 size: 13 residues. The ends lost 5 bases at V and 4 bases at J; junction bases unmatched: 4. The CDR3 sequence is CASSPRTGYEQYF. The CDR3 DNA sequence: TGTGCCAGCAGCCCCCGGACAGGGTACGAGCAGTACTTC.

This rearrangement joins TRBV7-2 to TRBJ2-1, with 10 nucleotides matching TRBD2. CDR1 SGHTA and CDR2 FQGNSA come from the germline V gene. This CDR3 is 17 amino acids long. V was pared by 0 bases and J by 0 bases, with 2 bases of the junction left unmatched. The CDR3 here is CASSLALAGSSYNEQFF. For the CDR3, the DNA is TGTGCCAGCAGCTTAGCACTAGCGGGGAGCTCCTACAATGAGCAGTTCTTC.

Here the CDR3 DNA reads TGTGCCAGCAGCTTCGGGGGGTTCACCGGGGAGCTGTTTTTT. It translates to CASSFGGFTGELFF. The chain uses TRBV11-3 and TRBJ2-2; 7 bases align to TRBD2. This CDR3 has 14 residues. In germline, CDR1 is SGHNT, CDR2 YENEEA. V dropped 3 bases and J dropped 4; count of bases not matched to a gene: 2.

V is TRBV5-1 and J is TRBJ2-5; TRBD2 is a possible D gene (5 bases). Germline CDR1 and CDR2: SGHRS and YFSETQ. V lost 7 bases and J 7 bases, leaving 8 bases between the germline ends. This CDR3 spans 10 amino acids. CDR3 amino acids: CASGEGTQYF. In DNA form, the CDR3 reads TGCGCCAGCGGAGAGGGGACCCAGTACTTC.

J is TRBJ2-4 and V is TRBV3-1 (or the pseudogene TRBV3-2); D perhaps matches TRBD2 (7 bases). Trimming left V 0 bases short and J 8 bases short, with 11 bases between. The CDR3 extends over 14 amino acids. Looked up from germline, CDR1 is LGHDT and CDR2 is YNNKEL (reference sequence). CDR3: CASSQDAGADIQYF. The CDR3 nucleotides are TGTGCCAGCAGCCAAGACGCGGGGGCGGACATTCAGTACTTC.

V gene TRBV19 combines with J gene TRBJ1-2, with a tentative D call TRBD1 (5 bases). V was pared by 8 bases and J by 5 bases, with 12 bases between. Germline lookup yields CDR1 LNHDA and CDR2 SQIVND (reference sequence). The CDR3 is 12 amino acids. CDR3 in amino acids: CASHSGGYGYTF. The DNA for the CDR3 is TGTGCCAGTCATTCGGGGGGTTATGGCTACACCTTC.

The chain recombines TRBV10-3 with TRBJ1-2, with 9 bases lining up with TRBD1. The junction had 4 bases not matched to a gene; V was cut back by 0 bases and J by 2 bases. The CDR3 spans 16 residues. CDR1 ENHRY and CDR2 SYGVKD come from the germline V gene. Here the CDR3 reads CAISESTGQGNYGYTF. CDR3 DNA sequence: TGTGCCATCAGTGAGTCTACCGGACAGGGGAACTATGGCTACACCTTC.

This clone was recorded once. V gene TRBV4-1 combines with J gene TRBJ1-5, with D unclear. Germline V gene data show CDR1 as MGHRA and CDR2 as YSYEKL. Between the trimmed V and J ends, which lost 0 bases and 4 bases, there was a span of 7 bases. This CDR3 is 14 amino acids long. The CDR3 coding sequence is TGCGCCAGCAGCCAAGATCCGGGTAATCAGCCCCAGCATTTT. Amino acid sequence: CASSQDPGNQPQHF.

This rearrangement joins TRBV23-1 to TRBJ1-5; possible D gene TRBD1, 5 bases. TRBV23-1 is treated as an ORF (open reading frame) with a function not yet certain. The ends were cut back, 4 bases at V and 4 bases at J, with 14 bases in the middle. The CDR3 runs 15 residues. CDR3 protein: CASSRIRVENQPQHF. The CDR3 DNA reads as TGCGCCAGCAGTCGTATCAGGGTCGAAAATCAGCCCCAGCATTTT.

The rearrangement uses TRBV6-5 and TRBJ1-1; weak D call: TRBD1 (5 bases). The CDR3 is made up of 13 amino acids. V dropped 6 bases and J dropped 5 bases, with 13 bases sitting between them. In germline, CDR1 is MNHEY, CDR2 SVGAGI. The CDR3 sequence: CASSPKGWTEAFF. CDR3 nucleotides: TGTGCCAGCAGCCCGAAGGGGTGGACTGAAGCTTTCTTT.

A word on this clone: The sample has other DNA sequences that encode this CDR3 too. J is TRBJ2-3 and V is TRBV19; 12 positions match TRBD2. Germline-derived CDR1 and CDR2 are LNHDA and SQIVND (reference sequence). This CDR3 is built from 13 residues. V shed 9 bases, J shed 5 bases, and the junction held 3 bases outside the gene matches. CDR3 sequence (DNA): TGTGCCAGCCAGACTAGCGGGGGAGATACGCAGTATTTT. Amino acid sequence: CASQTSGGDTQYF.